One sample yielded the 29 T cell receptor beta chains listed below, sequenced in a study of cytomegalovirus exposure and HLA in healthy donors. The study ran its PCR with 60 Vbeta and 13 Jbeta primers. Some clones are missing from TCRdb's copy, which holds only in-frame ones; the method was immunoSEQ multiplex PCR. The sample holds 95,000 to 150,000 clones, roughly a tenth seen once. Sequenced: PBMCs. The receptors here all came from a young woman in good health and CMV-seropositive.

The chain links TRBV7-9 to TRBJ1-1; D is undetermined. The germline V gene has CDR1 SEHNR and CDR2 FQNEAQ (reference sequence). V lost 4 bases and J 3 bases, leaving 15 bases between the germline ends. The CDR3 sequence is 15 residues long. The CDR3 spells CASSSDITWDTEAFF. CDR3 nucleotides: TGTGCCAGCAGCTCTGACATTACCTGGGACACTGAAGCTTTCTTT.

The gene calls are TRBV10-3 and TRBJ2-7, with TRBD2 as a possible D gene (6 bases). V gave up 4 bases and J gave up 1 base, with 11 bases separating them. Looked up from germline, CDR1 is ENHRY and CDR2 is SYGVKD. CDR3 length: 14 amino acids. The CDR3 DNA reads TGTGCCATCAGTGGACTAGAGGGGTCCTACGAGCAGTACTTC. As protein: CAISGLEGSYEQYF.

This clone was counted only a few times. V gene TRBV4-1 combines with J gene TRBJ2-5, with 7 bases aligning to TRBD2. V lost 2 bases, J lost 5 bases, and 11 bases stayed unmatched. CDR3 size: 16 residues. Germline loops: CDR1 MGHRA, CDR2 YSYEKL. This CDR3 reads CASSQREGLTSETQYF. CDR3 in DNA: TGCGCCAGCAGCCAAAGGGAGGGCCTTACGTCGGAGACCCAGTACTTC.

This clone was detected only a few times. The chain carries TRBV4-1 and TRBJ2-5, with a tentative D call TRBD1 (5 bases). The CDR3 totals 13 residues. Germline V gene sequence: CDR1 MGHRA, CDR2 YSYEKL. V was pared by 3 bases and J by 4 bases, with 9 bases between. This chain's CDR3 is CASSQGPRETQYF. The CDR3 DNA reads as TGCGCCAGCAGCCAGGGGCCGCGAGAGACCCAGTACTTC.

The rearrangement joins TRBV2 to TRBJ1-5, with 7 bases fitting TRBD1. This CDR3 has 15 amino acids. V was clipped by 5 bases and J by 8 bases; unmatched bases: 12. Germline CDR1 and CDR2: SNHLY and FYNNEI. The CDR3 DNA is TGTGCCAGCAGTCTCCTCGGGACAGTCGGGGAGCCCCAGCATTTT. Residues: CASSLLGTVGEPQHF.

The CDR3 reads CASRTSGNPYNEQFF. CDR3 in DNA: TGTGCCAGTCGGACTAGCGGAAATCCCTACAATGAGCAGTTCTTC. The genes are TRBV5-6 and TRBJ2-1, with TRBD2 matching over 10 bases. There are 15 residues in the CDR3. After removal of 8 bases from V and 2 bases from J, the junction contained 7 bases not matched to a gene. Germline V gene lookup returns CDR1 SGHDT and CDR2 YYEEEE. The variable domain in full, with the rest retrieved from reference TRBV5-6 and TRBJ2-1, is DAGVTQSPTHLIKTRGQQVTLRCSPKSGHDTVSWYQQALGQGPQFIFQYYEEEERQRGNFPDRFSGHQFPNYSSELNVNALLLGDSALYLCASRTSGNPYNEQFFGPGTRLTVL.

This clone was seen more than once but under ten times. At one of its ends the junction is not consistent with the germline gene, which may arise from a read error. This chain links TRBV18 with TRBJ2-1; TRBD2 matches 7 bases. From germline, CDR1 is KGHSH and CDR2 LQKENI. The CDR3 is 14 amino acids. The CDR3 loop is CASNVAGASDERFF. CDR3 nucleotide sequence: TGTGCCAGCAACGTAGCGGGTGCCTCGGATGAGCGGTTCTTC.

Only a few counts were recorded for this clone. A read error may account for a junction end that differs from germline. The rearrangement joins TRBV23-1 to TRBJ1-4; perhaps TRBD1 as D (5 bases). TRBV23-1 is annotated as an ORF whose role is uncertain. The CDR3 loop spans 20 amino acids. CDR3 loop: CASSKSIARDLPGTNEKLFF. The DNA of the CDR3 is TGCGCCAGCAGTAAATCAATCGCCCGGGACTTACCGGGCACTAATGAAAAACTGTTTTTT.

This chain uses TRBV7-2 with TRBJ2-1; D is possibly TRBD2 (7 bases). Trimming removed 6 bases from V and 10 bases from J, with 16 bases in between. Germline V gene data show CDR1 as SGHTA and CDR2 as FQGNSA. The CDR3 runs to 13 residues. This chain's CDR3 is CASRPWEGGEQFF. The CDR3 DNA is TGTGCCAGCAGGCCTTGGGAGGGGGGGGAGCAGTTCTTC.

The chain has TRBV5-4 and TRBJ2-7, with 9 bases identical to TRBD1. The CDR3 is made up of 15 amino acids. The V segment lost 3 bases and the J segment 1 base; nucleotides outside the gene matches: 5. CDR1 is SGHNT, CDR2 YYREEE, per germline (reference sequence). CDR3 bases: TGTGCCAGCAGCTCCCCGACAGGGGGATCCTACGAGCAGTACTTC. It encodes CASSSPTGGSYEQYF.

This rearrangement joins TRBV5-6 to TRBJ1-1; D uncertain. The CDR3 length is 15 residues. Germline V gene lookup returns CDR1 SGHDT and CDR2 YYEEEE. V lost 0 bases, J lost 0 bases, and 9 bases lay in between. For the CDR3, the DNA is TGTGCCAGCAGCTTGGGCGGATACATGAACACTGAAGCTTTCTTT. Protein: CASSLGGYMNTEAFF.

This clone has a handful of counts. The rearrangement uses TRBV25-1 and TRBJ2-3; TRBD1 might be the D (5 bases). The V end was cut by 3 bases, the J end by 2 bases, with 9 bases between. Germline V gene lookup returns CDR1 MGHDK and CDR2 SYGVNS. This CDR3 spans 14 amino acids. In DNA form, the CDR3 reads TGTGCCAGCAGTGATGGACATATCACAGATACGCAGTATTTT. This encodes CASSDGHITDTQYF.

The chain joins TRBV28 to TRBJ2-5; 8 bases map to TRBD2. This CDR3 contains 15 residues. CDR1 and CDR2 (germline): MDHEN, SYDVKM. The junction had 6 bases not matched to a gene; V was cut back by 6 bases and J by 0 bases. CDR3 sequence reads: CASRSSGSNQETQYF. The CDR3 nucleotides read TGTGCCAGCAGGTCGAGCGGGAGTAACCAAGAGACCCAGTACTTC.

The V and J genes are TRBV6-1 and TRBJ1-5; a possible D gene is TRBD1 (5 bases). V lost 3 bases and J 2 bases, leaving 11 bases between the germline ends. CDR1 is MNHNS, CDR2 SASEGT, per germline. The CDR3 is 15 amino acids. The CDR3: CASSDRRGGNQPQHF. The CDR3 DNA reads TGTGCCAGCAGTGACCGAAGGGGCGGCAATCAGCCCCAGCATTTT.

This clone has only a few counts. The chain has TRBV30 and TRBJ2-7; D is perhaps TRBD1 (6 bases). Germline loops: CDR1 GTSNPN, CDR2 SVGIG (reference sequence). V lost 5 bases and J 1 base, leaving 9 bases between the germline ends. This CDR3 is 12 amino acids long. The CDR3 sequence: CAWSGQSYEQYF. CDR3 nucleotide sequence: TGTGCCTGGTCGGGACAATCCTACGAGCAGTACTTC.

This clone was seen a few times. The chain couples TRBV5-1 to TRBJ2-7, with TRBD1 matching 10 bases. Germline values: CDR1 SGHRS, CDR2 YFSETQ. V shed 0 bases and J 2 bases; nucleotides not matched to a gene: 2. This CDR3 spans 15 amino acids. The CDR3 reads CASSLDGTGAYEQYF. DNA of the CDR3: TGCGCCAGCAGCTTGGATGGGACAGGGGCCTACGAGCAGTACTTC.

This clone turned up a few times. The genes are TRBV4-2 and TRBJ2-5; the match to TRBD2 covers 12 bases. The V segment lost 6 bases and the J segment 4 bases; nucleotides outside the gene matches: 12. The CDR3 length is 17 residues. CDR1 is LGHNA and CDR2 is YNFKEQ in the germline V gene. The CDR3 nucleotides read TGTGCCAGCAGTCAGAAGACTAGCGGGAGAAGGGGAGAGACCCAGTACTTC. The encoded protein is CASSQKTSGRRGETQYF.

The chain links TRBV11-2 to TRBJ1-2; 7 positions agree with TRBD1. The CDR3 loop spans 15 amino acids. Germline CDR1 and CDR2: SGHAT and FQNNGV. Trimming took 5 bases from V and 1 from J; bases not matched to a gene: 7. The CDR3, as DNA: TGTGCCAGCAGCCCATCGACAGGGATTAACTATGGCTACACCTTC. It encodes CASSPSTGINYGYTF.

The V and J genes are TRBV15 and TRBJ2-6, with 9 bases that match TRBD1. The ends lost 5 bases at V and 2 bases at J; junction bases unmatched: 4. The CDR3 contains 16 residues. Per germline, CDR1 LNHNV and CDR2 YYDKDF (reference sequence). The CDR3 spells CATSPTGGAGANVLTF. The CDR3 coding sequence is TGTGCCACCAGCCCCACAGGGGGCGCTGGGGCCAACGTCCTGACTTTC. Full variable domain (missing parts from reference TRBV15 and TRBJ2-6): DAMVIQNPRYQVTQFGKPVTLSCSQTLNHNVMYWYQQKSSQAPKLLFHYYDKDFNNEADTPDNFQSRRPNTSFCFLDIRSPGLGDTAMYLCATSPTGGAGANVLTFGAGSRLTVL.

This clone was observed a few times. The DNA for the CDR3 is TGTGCCAGTAGTATAGTGCGGGGGACCGATCAGCCCCAGCATTTT. Amino acids: CASSIVRGTDQPQHF. The chain couples TRBV19 to TRBJ1-5; possibly TRBD1 for D (5 bases). The CDR3 sequence is 15 residues long. The V and J ends lost 1 base and 5 bases respectively, with 12 bases between them. CDR1 is LNHDA and CDR2 is SQIVND in the germline V gene (reference sequence).

This clone was observed a handful of times. The chain carries TRBV29-1 and TRBJ2-5; D remains unclear. The CDR3 has 12 residues. Germline CDR1 SQVTM, CDR2 ANQGSEA. The ends were cut back, 3 bases at V and 6 bases at J, with 11 bases in the middle. Written as DNA, the CDR3 is TGCAGCGTTGATGCAGGCCAGAAGACCCAGTACTTC. Protein product: CSVDAGQKTQYF. Filled out from reference TRBV29-1 and TRBJ2-5, the complete variable domain reads SAVISQKPSRDICQRGTSLTIQCQVDSQVTMMFWYRQQPGQSLTLIATANQGSEATYESGFVIDKFPISRPNLTFSTLTVSNMSPEDSSIYLCSVDAGQKTQYFGPGTRLLVL.

There are a few counts of this clone. Written as DNA, the CDR3 is TGTGCCAGCTACACTCAGGGGGTTGACTATGGCTACACCTTC. Amino acids: CASYTQGVDYGYTF. The V and J genes are TRBV19 and TRBJ1-2, with 7 bases identical to TRBD1. The germline V gene has CDR1 LNHDA and CDR2 SQIVND (reference sequence). Losses at the gene ends were 9 bases for V and 3 bases for J; bases not matched to a gene: 10. This CDR3 has 14 amino acids.

V is TRBV27 and J is TRBJ2-7, with D perhaps TRBD1 (6 bases). The V gene lost 4 bases and the J gene lost 3 bases, with 10 bases spanning the gap. Looked up from germline, CDR1 is MNHEY and CDR2 is SMNVEV (reference sequence). There are 13 residues in the CDR3. The CDR3 is CASSSGTNYEQYF. CDR3 nucleotides: TGTGCCAGCAGTTCCGGGACAAACTACGAGCAGTACTTC.

The chain uses TRBV10-3 and TRBJ2-7; 11 nucleotides match TRBD2. Looked up from germline, CDR1 is ENHRY and CDR2 is SYGVKD. This CDR3 is built from 14 residues. V shed 10 bases and J 4 bases; nucleotides not matched to a gene: 9. The CDR3 spells CATVGTSGPYEQYF. CDR3 bases: TGTGCCACGGTTGGGACTAGCGGACCTTACGAGCAGTACTTC.

The chain is built from TRBV7-9 and TRBJ1-2; D is undetermined. CDR3 length: 12 residues. CDR1 and CDR2 (germline): SEHNR, FQNEAQ (reference sequence). Trimming removed 5 bases at V and 8 bases at J, with 12 bases between. This CDR3 reads CASSGGNRGYTF. CDR3 in DNA: TGTGCCAGCAGCGGAGGCAACCGAGGCTACACCTTC.

The CDR3 sequence: CASTYFLGESGELFF. Here the CDR3 DNA reads TGTGCCAGCACCTATTTCTTAGGGGAAAGTGGGGAGCTGTTTTTT. The chain links TRBV5-4 to TRBJ2-2, with a possible D match to TRBD1 (5 bases). The CDR3 runs to 15 residues. Trimming cost V 6 bases and J 8 bases, with 20 bases left between them. Germline CDR1 reads SGHNT; CDR2 reads YYREEE (reference sequence).

The V call is TRBV27, the J call TRBJ1-2; 12 positions agree with TRBD1. The CDR3 sequence is 16 residues long. The V segment lost 3 bases and the J segment 2 bases; nucleotides outside the gene matches: 4. CDR1 MNHEY and CDR2 SMNVEV come from the germline V gene (reference sequence). The CDR3 sequence: CASSFGGTGGNYGYTF. DNA of the CDR3: TGTGCCAGCAGTTTCGGAGGGACAGGGGGCAACTATGGCTACACCTTC.

The DNA for the CDR3 is TGTGCCAGCAGTTTCCACCTAAATGAGCAGTTCTTC. Translating gives CASSFHLNEQFF. The V call is TRBV27, the J call TRBJ2-1; D uncertain. The CDR3 runs to 12 residues. Germline values: CDR1 MNHEY, CDR2 SMNVEV (reference sequence). V lost 3 bases and J 7 bases, leaving 7 bases between the germline ends.

The table lists this clone with a few counts. The chain has TRBV10-3 and TRBJ2-3; 7 bases are a match to TRBD1. Unmatched junction bases numbered 7, after V lost 4 bases and J lost 3 bases. The CDR3 runs 15 residues. CDR1 is ENHRY and CDR2 is SYGVKD in the germline V gene. The CDR3: CAISGDRVGTDTQYF. In DNA, the CDR3 is TGTGCCATCAGTGGAGACAGGGTTGGTACAGATACGCAGTATTTT.